This T cell receptor beta chain was found in a study of persistence of HIV-infected CD4 T cells. Regarding this clone: Its antigen is undetermined.

This CDR3 is built from 11 residues. The germline V gene encodes CDR1 MNHEY and CDR2 SMNVEV (reference sequence). The V end was cut by 4 bases, the J end by 7 bases, with 7 bases between. This was the immunoSEQ version 4 assay in survey mode. Only in-frame clones appear in the TCRdb table, and some are missing; sequencing was by immunoSEQ multiplex PCR. This sample carries 25,000 to 40,000 clones, 75% to 85% of them seen once, and the ten largest clones take about 20%. Overall study findings and caveats: TCR analyses could not target the rare provirus-carrying CMV-responding cells. Within sorted populations, more oligoclonal TCRs accompanied more oligoclonal proviruses.

An overlapping HIV-1 Gag peptide pool stimulated these cells at about 0.94 ug/peptide/mL. Sorted nonresponding memory CD4+ T cells were CD40L-negative, CD69-negative, CD45RO-high. The TCR originated in an adult woman with HIV who was CMV-seropositive. V gene TRBV27 combines with J gene TRBJ1-1, with TRBD1 as a possible D gene (6 bases). The specimen was CD4+ T cells sorted from PBMCs after roughly 19-hour stimulation, collected from a patient who received antiretroviral therapy. CDR3 in amino acids: CASSSTGEAFF. CDR3 DNA sequence: TGTGCCAGCAGTTCGACAGGTGAAGCTTTCTTT.